The table lists the clone carrying this T cell receptor (beta chain) with a few counts. Its target is not known. The sample belongs to a study of T cells after yellow fever vaccination. Findings of the study overall: Abundant clonotypes from the bulk population could have been carried over as contaminants into FACS-sorted repertoires. In post-booster samples, most primary-vaccination clones reappeared (approximately 96% CD4, 88% CD8).

For TCR, cDNA came from 5'RACE template switching, which added a universal primer site and UMIs. TCRdb re-called the 5' RACE reads with MiXCR, one entry per CDR3 protein. The table has 350,000 to 450,000 distinct CDR3 sequences, roughly 20% seen once. V shed 4 bases, J shed 1 base, and the junction held 4 bases outside the gene matches. The CDR3 sequence is 14 residues long. Germline CDR1 SGHRS, CDR2 YFSETQ. The input for sequencing was PBMCs, taken before the yellow fever booster vaccination. The J gene is TRBJ1-1, the V gene TRBV5-1; 7 bases align to TRBD1. The sequence came from a man younger than 35 who received the YFV17D yellow fever vaccine. The CDR3 loop reads CASSGYRGNTEAFF. CDR3 sequence (DNA): TGCGCCAGCAGCGGCTACAGGGGGAACACTGAAGCTTTCTTT.